This T cell receptor beta chain is from a study of radiation and T cells in renal cell carcinoma. Across the study: Nephrectomy followed 15 Gy stereotactic body radiation by 4 weeks.

TCRdb keeps only in-frame clones here, not all; method: immunoSEQ multiplex PCR. The sample holds just under 80,000 clones; approximately 83% are singletons and the top ten take under 25%. The time point is: blood 2 weeks post-SBRT. The treatment is: 15 Gy SBRT to primary tumor, nephrectomy 4 weeks later. After SBRT, blood was collected at 2 and 4 weeks, plus baseline. This CDR3 is built from 15 residues. The germline V and J ends were trimmed by 0 bases and 4 bases, with 13 bases remaining between them. CDR1 is MNHEY, CDR2 SVGAGI, per germline. Sequencing used blood, obtained from a patient whose treatment included radiotherapy and nephrectomy. The source is a woman between 45 and 65 years old with renal cell carcinoma. The V and J genes are TRBV6-5 and TRBJ2-7; tentative D call: TRBD1 (6 bases). The CDR3 DNA reads as TGTGCCAGCAGTTACTCGACAGGAGAACCATACGAGCAGTACTTC. Translating gives CASSYSTGEPYEQYF.